This T cell receptor beta chain was identified during a study of T cells in Graves' hyperthyroidism and ophthalmopathy. This clonotype was detected a few times. TCR beta CDR3 regions were amplified from RNA transcripts. RT-PCR in the first round (using the HTBI primer set) targeted the TCR CDR3. One entry per CDR3 protein results from TCRdb running MiXCR on the multiplex PCR reads. The table has hundreds of thousands of distinct CDR3 sequences, about 17% seen once. Germline-derived CDR1 and CDR2 are GTSNPN and SVGIG (reference sequence). The CDR3 is made up of 14 amino acids. V lost 3 bases and J 3 bases, leaving 11 bases between the germline ends.

Sequencing input: blood. The origin of this receptor is a woman aged 30 to 39 with Graves' hyperthyroidism. The V call is TRBV30, the J call TRBJ2-2; D call uncertain. The CDR3 sequence is CAWSTETYTGELFF. Here the CDR3 DNA reads TGTGCCTGGAGCACGGAGACATACACCGGGGAGCTGTTTTTT.